This entry concerns a single T cell receptor beta chain. Its antigen is currently not known. No much larger clonotype is one base removed from it; base qualities were not supplied. V is cut by 3 bases and J by 4 bases, and the space between the germline ends is 10 bases. Inclusive of the bounding cysteine and phenylalanine, the CDR3 is 14 residues long. Solely the CDR3 DNA is kept, with 42 bases framed from the first base. Per the germline V gene, SGDLS is the CDR1 and YYNGEE is the CDR2. The data are from a study of blood T cell repertoires in COVID-19 (dated by TCRdb to 2019 to 2021). With respect to the entire study: Samples from collaborators originated in the United States, Italy and Spain and spanned both the acute and convalescent phases of COVID-19. HLA class I and class II types, where available, came from metadata supplied by the sample provider rather than from assay-based typing. A freely available public database, intended as a resource for researchers studying the immune response to SARS-CoV-2, is where the repertoires were released. Nearly every sample came with metadata listing a de-identified subject ID, COVID-19 status, age in years and sex. Samples came from the ongoing ImmuneRACE study (first 160 participants) plus 1,254 subjects from 6 global collaborators. Subjects who had been exposed to COVID-19, were actively infected with it, or had recovered from it provided the deeply sampled blood TCRbeta repertoires that made up the dataset. The material from the prospective study consisted of cDNA or gDNA derived from T cells, B-cell-depleted T cells, or PBMCs.

Whole blood was collected in K2EDTA tubes by collaborating institutions according to the institutions' own protocols. For TCRbeta analysis, collaborators shipped samples in one of three forms: frozen whole blood, isolated PBMCs, or DNA extracted from either of those sample types. The study at large found these results: The quantity of clinical and demographic metadata differed by source and by participant and was supplied without curation.

TCRbeta CDR3 regions were amplified from genomic DNA by means of the immunoSEQ Assay, a bias-controlled multiplex PCR. The paper's processing steps were these. The number of nucleated cells in each sample was estimated by amplification of reference gene primers within the assay. To quantify the absolute abundance of each unique TCRbeta CDR3 rearrangement, sequence reads were collapsed and filtered. For each sample, productive Simpson clonality was calculated by taking the square root of Simpson's diversity index across productive rearrangements. Entries here come from immuneACCESS through TCRdb and include only in-frame sequences with V and J called. Some clones fail to appear in such tables; in the studies checked, an unresolved V gene covers under half of the shortfall, and the cause of the remainder is unknown. V and J calls and clone size are as listed in that table; D and trimming were resolved from the DNA. The sample table holds 150,000 to 200,000 clones, of which roughly nine tenths were seen once. The top ten clones comprise 6% to 7.5% of the sample.

The source material was peripheral blood. The receptor comes from an elderly woman in a cohort sampled during active or convalescent COVID-19. The chain was built from TRBV9 and TRBJ2-2; the D gene cannot be resolved reliably. The sequenced DNA is TGTGCCAGCAGCGCCCCCCTGGCCACCGGGGAGCTGTTTTTT. The encoded protein is CASSAPLATGELFF.